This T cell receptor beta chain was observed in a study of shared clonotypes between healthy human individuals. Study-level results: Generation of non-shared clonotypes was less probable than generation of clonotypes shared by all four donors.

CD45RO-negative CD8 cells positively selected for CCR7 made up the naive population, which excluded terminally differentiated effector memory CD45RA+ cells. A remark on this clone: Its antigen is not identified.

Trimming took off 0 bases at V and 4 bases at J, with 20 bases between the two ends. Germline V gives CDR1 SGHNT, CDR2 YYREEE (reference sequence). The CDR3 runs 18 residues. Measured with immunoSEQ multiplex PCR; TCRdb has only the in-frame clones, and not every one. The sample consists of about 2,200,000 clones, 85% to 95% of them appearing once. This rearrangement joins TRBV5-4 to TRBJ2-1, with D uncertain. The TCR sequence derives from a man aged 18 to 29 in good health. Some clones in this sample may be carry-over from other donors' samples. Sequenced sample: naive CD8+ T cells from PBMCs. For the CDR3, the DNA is TGTGCCAGCAGCTTGGAGCCCTCCCCAAGTTGGGATTACAATGAGCAGTTCTTC. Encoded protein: CASSLEPSPSWDYNEQFF.